Presented here are 30 T cell receptor beta chains from one specimen sequenced in a study of identical twins. TCRdb itself ran the 5' RACE reads through MiXCR, one entry per CDR3 protein. The sample lists some 630,000 distinct CDR3 sequences; about 7.1% were seen once. This sample was also put to use in a study of yellow fever vaccine responses in identical twins.

Specimen: PBMCs. The receptors derive from a woman under 30 in good health.

This clonotype was counted many times. V is TRBV28 and J is TRBJ2-2; a weak D match, TRBD2 (5 bases). V was shortened by 6 bases and J by 4 bases, with 15 bases between the two germline ends. CDR1 and CDR2 (germline): MDHEN, SYDVKM. The CDR3 extends over 15 amino acids. The CDR3 sequence is CASSTYSEGTGELFF. In nucleotides, the CDR3 is TGTGCCAGCAGCACCTACAGTGAGGGCACCGGGGAGCTGTTTTTT.

The rearrangement joins TRBV7-9 to TRBJ1-2; D gene uncertain. Looked up from germline, CDR1 is SEHNR and CDR2 is FQNEAQ (reference sequence). The V end was cut by 8 bases, the J end by 2 bases, with 6 bases between. This CDR3 spans 11 amino acids. CDR3 amino acids: CASGQNYGYTF. The CDR3 DNA follows: TGTGCCAGCGGTCAGAACTATGGCTACACCTTC.

The sample holds a few counts of this clonotype. The chain is built from TRBV5-6 and TRBJ2-1; D gene ambiguous. Per germline, CDR1 SGHDT and CDR2 YYEEEE. CDR3 length: 11 residues. V lost 4 bases and J lost 9, with 8 bases in between. The CDR3 protein is CASSHSPEQFF. CDR3 sequence (DNA): TGTGCCAGCAGCCATTCTCCTGAGCAGTTCTTC.

This clonotype was picked up a small number of times. The chain is built from TRBV20-1 and TRBJ1-1, with 10 bases aligning to TRBD1. The J segment lost 2 bases and the V segment lost 6 bases, leaving 9 bases of the junction unmatched. From germline, CDR1 is DFQATT and CDR2 SNEGSKA (reference sequence). The CDR3 covers 15 residues. CDR3 sequence: CSASPGQGVNTEAFF. For the CDR3, the DNA is TGCAGTGCGTCTCCCGGACAGGGGGTTAACACTGAAGCTTTCTTT.

This clonotype was detected ten times or more. The V gene is TRBV5-1, the J gene TRBJ2-3; D is ambiguous. The CDR3 length is 13 residues. Germline CDR1 SGHRS, CDR2 YFSETQ. The V end lost 0 bases, the J end lost 2 bases, and 4 bases lay between the germline ends. DNA for the CDR3: TGCGCCAGCAGCTTGGAACTCACAGATACGCAGTATTTT. It yields the protein CASSLELTDTQYF. The full variable domain, rest sourced from reference TRBV5-1 and TRBJ2-3, is KAGVTQTPRYLIKTRGQQVTLSCSPISGHRSVSWYQQTPGQGLQFLFEYFSETQRNKGNFPGRFSGRQFSNSRSEMNVSTLELGDSALYLCASSLELTDTQYFGPGTRLTVL.

This clonotype was recorded a few times. The chain combines TRBV11-2 with TRBJ2-7; D is perhaps TRBD2 (5 bases). V lost 1 base, J lost 4 bases, and 11 bases lay in between. There are 14 residues in the CDR3. Germline loops: CDR1 SGHAT, CDR2 FQNNGV. Here the CDR3 reads CASSLVESGYEQYF. The DNA of the CDR3 is TGTGCCAGCAGCTTAGTGGAGTCGGGGTACGAGCAGTACTTC. Supplemented by reference TRBV11-2 and TRBJ2-7, the full variable domain reads EAGVAQSPRYKIIEKRQSVAFWCNPISGHATLYWYQQILGQGPKLLIQFQNNGVVDDSQLPKDRFSAERLKGVDSTLKIQPAKLEDSAVYLCASSLVESGYEQYFGPGTRLTVT.

V and J are TRBV5-5 and TRBJ2-1, with D possibly being TRBD1 (6 bases). This CDR3 is built from 14 residues. Germline CDR1 and CDR2: SGHKS and YYEKEE (reference sequence). V was pared by 0 bases and J by 8 bases, with 12 bases between. CDR3 amino acids: CASSLDRVGDEQFF. CDR3 sequence (DNA): TGTGCCAGCAGCTTGGACAGGGTTGGCGATGAGCAGTTCTTC.

This clonotype was seen only a few times. The rearrangement uses TRBV12-3 or TRBV12-4 and TRBJ1-1; 7 bases are shared with TRBD1. The CDR3 is 15 amino acids. V gave up 2 bases and J gave up 5 bases; unmatched junction bases: 8. CDR3 residues: CASSLIEGARTEAFF. The CDR3 DNA is TGTGCCAGCAGTTTAATTGAGGGGGCGAGGACTGAAGCTTTCTTT.

This clonotype has ten or more counts. The rearrangement links TRBV6-2 or TRBV6-3 to TRBJ2-1; D is possibly TRBD1 (5 bases). The CDR3 has 15 residues. V was cut by 6 bases and J by 3 bases, with 15 bases left in between. CDR1 MNHEY and CDR2 SVGEGT come from the germline V gene. The CDR3, as DNA: TGTGCCAGCAGGCTAAGTGGTACAGGCTACAATGAGCAGTTCTTC. It translates to CASRLSGTGYNEQFF.

This clonotype was detected ten times or more. The CDR3 protein is CASRTQGNNEQFF. The CDR3 DNA sequence: TGCGCCAGCAGAACTCAAGGGAACAATGAGCAGTTCTTC. This chain uses TRBV5-1 with TRBJ2-1; D gene unclear. CDR3 length: 13 residues. Germline CDR1 and CDR2: SGHRS and YFSETQ. Trimming shortened V by 5 bases and J by 5 bases, and 11 bases separated the two germline ends.

This clonotype has at least ten counts. V usage is TRBV15 and J usage is TRBJ2-7; D unclear. Germline CDR1 is LNHNV and CDR2 is YYDKDF (reference sequence). The CDR3 totals 16 residues. V was pared by 0 bases and J by 2 bases, with 14 bases between. In DNA, the CDR3 is TGTGCCACCAGCAGAGATATGGCAGGCGTAACCTACGAGCAGTACTTC. Translating gives CATSRDMAGVTYEQYF.

This clonotype was seen only a few times. This CDR3 reads CSARRTGANTIYF. The DNA for the CDR3 is TGCAGTGCTAGACGGACGGGAGCAAACACCATATATTTT. J is TRBJ1-3 and V is TRBV20-1; D is uncertain. This CDR3 comprises 13 residues. Trimming removed 2 bases at V and 6 bases at J, with 11 bases between. Germline V lookup: CDR1 DFQATT, CDR2 SNEGSKA (reference sequence).

The CDR3 loop is CASSEFFGGISYGYTF. CDR3 in DNA: TGTGCCAGCAGTGAATTTTTTGGGGGTATATCATATGGCTACACCTTC. The chain employs TRBV2 and TRBJ1-2; TRBD1 might be the D (5 bases). This CDR3 is 16 amino acids long. Per the germline V gene, CDR1 is SNHLY and CDR2 is FYNNEI. V lost 2 bases and J lost 5, with 18 bases in between. Full variable domain (missing parts from reference TRBV2 and TRBJ1-2): EPEVTQTPSHQVTQMGQEVILRCVPISNHLYFYWYRQILGQKVEFLVSFYNNEISEKSEIFDDQFSVERPDGSNFTLKIRSTKLEDSAMYFCASSEFFGGISYGYTFGSGTRLTVV.

The CDR3 spells CASRTGTSSYEQYF. The CDR3 DNA reads as TGTGCCAGCAGGACCGGGACTAGCAGCTACGAGCAGTACTTC. The chain links TRBV6-1 to TRBJ2-7; TRBD2 matches 9 bases. CDR1 is MNHNS and CDR2 is SASEGT in the germline V gene. Unmatched junction bases numbered 6, after V lost 6 bases and J lost 3 bases. The CDR3 has 14 residues.

The chain combines TRBV20-1 with TRBJ2-3; TRBD2 aligns across 7 bases. Per germline, CDR1 DFQATT and CDR2 SNEGSKA (reference sequence). Trimming at V came to 7 bases and at J to 0 bases, leaving 10 bases not matched to a gene. The CDR3 runs 15 residues. The CDR3 sequence is CSGGGGTSSTDTQYF. The DNA of the CDR3 is TGCAGTGGGGGCGGGGGTACTTCTAGCACAGATACGCAGTATTTT.

At least ten counts were recorded for this clonotype. The gene calls are TRBV29-1 and TRBJ1-1; 7 bases line up with TRBD1. Per germline, CDR1 SQVTM and CDR2 ANQGSEA. The V gene end was trimmed by 8 bases and the J gene end by 0 bases; junction bases not matched to a gene: 12. The CDR3 extends over 15 amino acids. This CDR3 reads CSLTPSGQVNTEAFF. CDR3 in DNA: TGCAGCCTAACCCCTTCCGGACAGGTGAACACTGAAGCTTTCTTT.

This clonotype was counted a few times. The CDR3 DNA is TGTGCCAGCAACCTCTGGCCTAGCGGGAGCCCAGATACGCAGTATTTT. Amino acid sequence: CASNLWPSGSPDTQYF. V usage is TRBV28 and J usage is TRBJ2-3, with 10 bases fitting TRBD2. CDR3 length: 16 residues. From germline, CDR1 is MDHEN and CDR2 SYDVKM. V was clipped by 7 bases and J by 4 bases; unmatched bases: 11.

The chain combines TRBV10-1 with TRBJ1-1, with D unresolved. This CDR3 is 8 amino acids long. Germline CDR1 and CDR2: WNHNN and SYGVQD (reference sequence). With 7 bases removed from V and 6 bases from J, the gap between germline ends came to 0 bases. The CDR3 here is CASTEAFF. In nucleotides, the CDR3 is TGCGCCAGCACTGAAGCTTTCTTT.

The chain uses TRBV2 and TRBJ2-5; 12 bases are shared with TRBD1. J was trimmed by 9 bases and V by 6 bases; bases with no gene match: 8. CDR3 size: 14 residues. Germline V gene lookup returns CDR1 SNHLY and CDR2 FYNNEI. The CDR3: CASRAGTGGLAQYF. The CDR3 nucleotides read TGTGCCAGCAGGGCGGGGACAGGGGGCTTGGCCCAGTACTTC.

This clonotype was recorded at least ten times. V usage is TRBV2 and J usage is TRBJ2-3; D is uncertain. Looked up from germline, CDR1 is SNHLY and CDR2 is FYNNEI. V gave up 6 bases and J gave up 3 bases, with 7 bases separating them. The CDR3 totals 12 residues. CDR3 in DNA: TGTGCCAGCAGGATTAATACAGATACGCAGTATTTT. It encodes CASRINTDTQYF.

The chain recombines TRBV3-1 with TRBJ2-3, with D perhaps given as TRBD1 or TRBD2 (5 bases each). Germline V gene data show CDR1 as LGHDT and CDR2 as YNNKEL (reference sequence). V lost 1 base and J lost 3, with 11 bases in between. This CDR3 has 15 residues. In DNA form, the CDR3 reads TGTGCCAGCAGCCAAGGGGGATGGGGGACAGATACGCAGTATTTT. Translating gives CASSQGGWGTDTQYF.

The chain carries TRBV5-1 and TRBJ2-2, with a weak D call TRBD2 (5 bases). V lost 4 bases and J lost 4, with 11 bases in between. Germline V CDR1 and CDR2: SGHRS, YFSETQ. The length of the CDR3 is 14 residues. Written as DNA, the CDR3 is TGCGCCAGCAGCGATCGGACTGGCACCGGGGAGCTGTTTTTT. Translating gives CASSDRTGTGELFF.

In this sample, this clonotype turned up a few times. The chain combines TRBV4-2 with TRBJ2-1; TRBD1 matches 8 bases. The CDR3 runs 17 residues. Per the germline V gene, CDR1 is LGHNA and CDR2 is YNFKEQ. V lost 0 bases and J lost 5; bases outside the gene matches: 9. The CDR3 DNA reads as TGTGCCAGCAGCCAAGATAGTCCTGGGACAGGTCACAATGAGCAGTTCTTC. Its protein product is CASSQDSPGTGHNEQFF.

Comment on this clonotype: At one end the junction does not follow the germline gene, possibly because of a read error. This chain joins TRBV12-3 or TRBV12-4 and TRBJ2-1; TRBD2 aligns across 13 bases. This CDR3 is built from 14 residues. In DNA form, the CDR3 reads TGTGCCAGTAGTTTTCGGACTAGCGGGGGAGTCCAGTTCTTC. The encoded protein is CASSFRTSGGVQFF.

The table lists this clonotype with a few counts. The chain links TRBV4-1 to TRBJ2-1; maybe TRBD1 (5 bases). The CDR3 totals 16 residues. Per germline, CDR1 MGHRA and CDR2 YSYEKL. V dropped 2 bases and J dropped 0 bases, with 11 bases sitting between them. CDR3 in amino acids: CASSQPDSSSYNEQFF. DNA of the CDR3: TGCGCCAGCAGCCAACCCGACAGTAGCTCCTACAATGAGCAGTTCTTC.

The gene calls are TRBV27 and TRBJ1-3; D is undetermined. CDR1 is MNHEY and CDR2 is SMNVEV in the germline V gene (reference sequence). There are 14 residues in the CDR3. V was clipped by 6 bases and J by 0 bases, with 9 bases between them. The CDR3 nucleotides are TGTGCCAGCAGGCTAGCGGGCTCTGGAAACACCATATATTTT. The encoded protein is CASRLAGSGNTIYF.

A few counts support this clonotype. The rearrangement uses TRBV6-1 and TRBJ1-1, with unresolved D. Germline V gene sequence: CDR1 MNHNS, CDR2 SASEGT. V was shortened by 5 bases and J by 5 bases, with 12 bases between the two germline ends. The CDR3 is 13 residues long. This CDR3 reads CASSTPDVTEAFF. The CDR3 coding sequence is TGTGCCAGCAGTACCCCGGACGTTACTGAAGCTTTCTTT.

This clonotype was seen only a few times. The rearrangement links TRBV5-1 to TRBJ2-2; TRBD1 matches at 9 bases. The germline gives CDR1 SGHRS, CDR2 YFSETQ. Germline trimming cut 3 bases from V and 4 bases from J; bases unmatched to any gene: 7. The CDR3 length is 16 residues. CDR3 loop: CASSSGQGTATGELFF. Here the CDR3 DNA reads TGCGCCAGCAGCTCTGGACAGGGGACGGCCACCGGGGAGCTGTTTTTT.

This clonotype showed up just a few times. The rearrangement joins TRBV24-1 to TRBJ2-1, with TRBD1 matching over 10 bases. The germline CDR1 and CDR2 sequences are KGHDR and SFDVKD. Trimming cost V 4 bases and J 3 bases; bases outside gene matches: 5. This CDR3 comprises 16 residues. The CDR3 DNA is TGTGCCACCAGTGAGCAGACAGGGGGCCGCTACAATGAGCAGTTCTTC. Translation: CATSEQTGGRYNEQFF.

The rearrangement joins TRBV5-1 to TRBJ2-1; 11 bases line up with TRBD2. Germline CDR1 is SGHRS and CDR2 is YFSETQ. The CDR3 length is 14 residues. V lost 4 bases to trimming and J lost 9 bases; unmatched junction nucleotides: 6. The CDR3 DNA sequence: TGCGCCAGCAGCGGAATAGCGGGGGGGCGTGAGCAGTTCTTC. Its translation is CASSGIAGGREQFF. Combining the CDR3 with reference TRBV5-1 and TRBJ2-1 gives the whole variable domain KAGVTQTPRYLIKTRGQQVTLSCSPISGHRSVSWYQQTPGQGLQFLFEYFSETQRNKGNFPGRFSGRQFSNSRSEMNVSTLELGDSALYLCASSGIAGGREQFFGPGTRLTVL.